This T cell receptor beta chain derives from a study of blood T cells in healthy people across ages. General study findings and limits: Unsorted PBMCs prevented conclusive naive versus antigen-experienced comparison.

The second PCR ran 7 to 11 cycles with a sample-barcoded 5' primer and J-beta primers. From each sample, at least 3 million paired-end reads containing CDR3 were obtained. TCRdb processed the 5' RACE reads anew with MiXCR; each CDR3 protein has one entry. The table has 1.5 million to 1.8 million distinct CDR3 sequences, under 55% seen once. No fewer than 6 micrograms of total RNA were isolated from every sample. This clonotype came up a few times. What it binds is unknown. V dropped 4 bases and J dropped 6 bases, with 13 bases sitting between them. CDR3 length: 14 amino acids. Germline values: CDR1 ENHRY, CDR2 SYGVKD.

The TCR comes from a woman between 18 and 30 years old in good health. Specimen: blood. The gene calls are TRBV10-3 and TRBJ1-5, with D possibly TRBD1 on 5 matching bases. CDR3 sequence (DNA): TGTGCCATCAGTGGTACCGGGGGGGGTCAGCCCCAGCATTTT. Translation gives CAISGTGGGQPQHF.